Listed below are T cell receptor beta chains from one sample, sequenced in a study of cytomegalovirus exposure and HLA in healthy donors. The protocol was immunoSEQ multiplex PCR, while the TCRdb copy is restricted to in-frame clones and leaves out a portion. The sample lists about 270,000 clones; about 66% were seen once. The sequenced sample was PBMCs. These receptors originate from a female donor in good health and CMV-seronegative. Both conserved end residues are part of each CDR3. Each record gives: J gene, clone size, D gene, V gene, CDR3 DNA, CDR3 protein. The D gene is left open where the match is weak. Rows may omit the clone size; those that give it use once, few, many or a size class.

>TRBJ1-3|NA|NA|TRBV25-1
TGTGCCAGCAGTGATTTTCTGAGTGGAAACACCATATATTTT
CASSDFLSGNTIYF
>TRBJ2-1|NA|TRBD2|TRBV5-6
TGTGCCAGCAGCTGGGGGACTAGCGGGATCTACAATGAGCAGTTCTTC
CASSWGTSGIYNEQFF
>TRBJ2-7|NA|NA|TRBV5-1
TGCGCCAGCAGCCGAGACAGAGACGGGCAGTACTTC
CASSRDRDGQYF
>TRBJ2-2|NA|TRBD2|TRBV15
TGTGCCACCACTAGCGGGGGGAACACCGGGGAGCTGTTTTTT
CATTSGGNTGELFF
>TRBJ2-1|NA|NA|TRBV6-4
TGTGCCAGCAAGAGGGAAAATGAGCAGTTCTTC
CASKRENEQFF
>TRBJ1-4|NA|NA|TRBV28
TGTGCCAGCAGTAGGGGGAAACTGTTTTTT
CASSRGKLFF
>TRBJ1-5|NA|NA|TRBV7-9
TGTTCCAGCAGCAAGGGGGAAACAGGCAATCAGCCCCAGCATTTT
CSSSKGETGNQPQHF
>TRBJ2-7|NA|NA|TRBV4-2
TGTGCCAGCAGCCAAGATCTTGAGGGCCAGGGGCGCACCTACGAGCAGTACTTC
CASSQDLEGQGRTYEQYF
>TRBJ1-3|once|NA|TRBV5-1
TGCGCCAGCAGCTTGATGCCCGGACACTCTGGAAACACCATATATTTT
CASSLMPGHSGNTIYF
>TRBJ2-5|NA|NA|TRBV7-7
TGTGCCAGCAGCTTGGGTACCCCAGGGGAAGAGACCCAGTACTTC
CASSLGTPGEETQYF